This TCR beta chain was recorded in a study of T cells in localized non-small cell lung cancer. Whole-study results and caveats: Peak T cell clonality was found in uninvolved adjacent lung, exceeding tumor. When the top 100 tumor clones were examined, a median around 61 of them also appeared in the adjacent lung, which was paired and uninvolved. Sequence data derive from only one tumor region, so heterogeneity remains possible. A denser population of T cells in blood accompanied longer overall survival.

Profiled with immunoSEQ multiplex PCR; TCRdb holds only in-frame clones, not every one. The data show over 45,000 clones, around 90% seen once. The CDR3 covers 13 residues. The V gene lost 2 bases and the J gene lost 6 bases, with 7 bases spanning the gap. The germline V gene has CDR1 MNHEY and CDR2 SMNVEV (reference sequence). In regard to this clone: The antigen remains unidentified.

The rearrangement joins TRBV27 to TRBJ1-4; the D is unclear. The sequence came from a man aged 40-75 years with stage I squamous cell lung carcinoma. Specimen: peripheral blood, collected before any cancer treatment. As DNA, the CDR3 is TGTGCCAGCAGTTTAGCCGGATATGAAAAACTGTTTTTT. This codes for CASSLAGYEKLFF.